This T cell receptor beta chain was found in a study of blood T cells in healthy people across ages. Sample-barcoded 5' priming and a J-beta primer mix drove a second PCR of 7 to 11 cycles. TCRdb passed the 5' RACE reads through MiXCR, listing each CDR3 protein once. The sample has around 1,000,000 distinct CDR3 sequences, about 23% seen once. V was shortened by 6 bases and J by 4 bases, with 15 bases between the two germline ends. This CDR3 has 15 amino acids. Germline V lookup: CDR1 SGHTA, CDR2 FQGTGA. This clonotype was recorded a few times. The same sample was also used in a study of T cells of mothers and their children.

This receptor was obtained from a girl aged 2-15 years in good health. The sequencing sample was made of blood. V usage is TRBV7-3 and J usage is TRBJ2-2; tentative D call: TRBD1 (5 bases). For the CDR3, the DNA is TGTGCCAGCAGTGTTAACAGGAACCCCACCGGGGAGCTGTTTTTT. Amino acids: CASSVNRNPTGELFF.